These 22 T cell receptor beta chains share one sample of origin, sequenced in a study of control samples from healthy donors and cancer patients. TCRdb's copy holds only in-frame clones and misses some; the assay was immunoSEQ multiplex PCR. The sample consists of 150,000 to 200,000 clones, 94% of them appearing once. The sample taken for sequencing was blood. The receptor source for this set is a woman in her 40s in good health.

This clone was observed a single time. The V call is TRBV6-2 or TRBV6-3, the J call TRBJ2-5; 8 bases are a match to TRBD2. Germline V gene data show CDR1 as MNHEY and CDR2 as SVGEGT. CDR3 size: 16 residues. V shed 5 bases and J 3 bases; nucleotides not matched to a gene: 11. The CDR3 sequence: CASSRPGLGPEETQYF. Here the CDR3 DNA reads TGTGCCAGCAGTCGCCCGGGACTAGGGCCCGAAGAGACCCAGTACTTC.

The CDR3 nucleotides are TGCAGCGTTGAGGTAGCGGGAAGAGGGACCCAGTACTTC. Protein: CSVEVAGRGTQYF. This chain uses TRBV29-1 with TRBJ2-5; TRBD2 aligns across 8 bases. The length of the CDR3 is 13 residues. The V gene end was trimmed by 3 bases and the J gene end by 7 bases; junction bases not matched to a gene: 7. CDR1 and CDR2 from the germline V gene are SQVTM and ANQGSEA.

This chain uses TRBV5-6 with TRBJ1-1, with unresolved D. Per germline, CDR1 SGHDT and CDR2 YYEEEE. The ends were cut back, 7 bases at V and 2 bases at J, with 15 bases in the middle. This CDR3 is built from 14 residues. CDR3 in amino acids: CASYLGMDNTEAFF. DNA for the CDR3: TGTGCCAGCTACCTGGGGATGGATAACACTGAAGCTTTCTTT.

Concerning this clone itself: The sample has other DNA sequences that encode this CDR3 too. The J gene is TRBJ1-2, the V gene TRBV5-1; 7 nucleotides align to TRBD1. The CDR3 totals 14 residues. With 2 bases clipped from V and 5 bases from J, the junction kept 6 bases outside the gene matches. Germline values: CDR1 SGHRS, CDR2 YFSETQ. Written as DNA, the CDR3 is TGCGCCAGCAGCTTAACAGGGGCGGGTTATGGCTACACCTTC. Its translation: CASSLTGAGYGYTF.

The rearrangement joins TRBV7-2 to TRBJ1-4; TRBD1 matches at 8 bases. The J segment lost 8 bases and the V segment lost 5 bases, leaving 19 bases of the junction unmatched. The CDR3 extends over 18 amino acids. Germline V gene data show CDR1 as SGHTA and CDR2 as FQGNSA. The CDR3 region is CASSLNPGTGPPTEKLFF. CDR3 sequence (DNA): TGTGCCAGCAGCCTGAATCCCGGGACAGGCCCTCCAACCGAAAAACTGTTTTTT.

The genes are TRBV20-1 and TRBJ1-1; no reliable D call. CDR1 and CDR2 (germline): DFQATT, SNEGSKA (reference sequence). The CDR3 extends over 9 amino acids. V dropped 6 bases and J dropped 8 bases, with 7 bases sitting between them. The CDR3 DNA sequence: TGCAGTGCCACGGGGGAAGCTTTCTTT. Amino acid sequence: CSATGEAFF.

This rearrangement joins TRBV10-2 to TRBJ2-7; D possibly corresponds to TRBD1 (5 bases). V lost 3 bases to trimming and J lost 3 bases, with 9 bases between them. CDR3 length: 13 residues. Germline CDR1 WSHSY, CDR2 SAAADI. The CDR3: CASSDTGVYEQYF. Here the CDR3 DNA reads TGCGCCAGCAGTGATACAGGAGTCTACGAGCAGTACTTC.

The count of this clone is one. CDR3 in DNA: TGTGCCAGCAGCTCGGGACAGAGCATTAGCACAGATACGCAGTATTTT. Its translation is CASSSGQSISTDTQYF. The rearrangement links TRBV11-3 to TRBJ2-3; 7 positions agree with TRBD1. Unmatched junction bases numbered 7, after V lost 4 bases and J lost 0 bases. CDR3 length equals 16 residues. Germline V gene lookup returns CDR1 SGHNT and CDR2 YENEEA.

This chain links TRBV29-1 with TRBJ2-1, with 8 bases fitting TRBD2. This CDR3 comprises 15 residues. CDR1 and CDR2 from the germline V gene are SQVTM and ANQGSEA. V shed 6 bases and J 6 bases; nucleotides not matched to a gene: 13. CDR3 DNA: TGCAGCGTACAAACGAGGACTAGCTGGCGCAATGAGCAGTTCTTC. Translation gives CSVQTRTSWRNEQFF.

The chain couples TRBV9 to TRBJ2-1, with TRBD1 matching 9 bases. Germline CDR1 and CDR2: SGDLS and YYNGEE. CDR3 length equals 16 residues. V was pared by 0 bases and J by 8 bases, with 9 bases of the junction left unmatched. The CDR3 sequence: CASSVAGGQGFDEQFF. The DNA of the CDR3 is TGTGCCAGCAGCGTAGCTGGGGGACAGGGTTTCGATGAGCAGTTCTTC. Full variable domain (outside the CDR3, taken from reference TRBV9 and TRBJ2-1): DSGVTQTPKHLITATGQRVTLRCSPRSGDLSVYWYQQSLDQGLQFLIQYYNGEERAKGNILERFSAQQFPDLHSELNLSSLELGDSALYFCASSVAGGQGFDEQFFGPGTRLTVL.

CDR3 DNA sequence: TGTGCCATCTTGGGCAGGGGGGCAGATACGCAGTATTTT. This gives the protein CAILGRGADTQYF. The V gene is TRBV10-3, the J gene TRBJ2-3, with D perhaps matching TRBD1 (7 bases). The CDR3 runs 13 residues. CDR1 is ENHRY, CDR2 SYGVKD, per germline. The germline V and J ends were trimmed by 8 bases and 4 bases, with 13 bases remaining between them.

The chain combines TRBV5-8 with TRBJ2-7; D possibly corresponds to TRBD2 (5 bases). This CDR3 has 15 amino acids. CDR1 is SGHTS, CDR2 YDEGEE, per germline. Between the trimmed V and J ends, which lost 4 bases and 2 bases, there was a span of 16 bases. Here the CDR3 DNA reads TGTGCCAGCAGCCACCTACTAGGACCGACCTACGAGCAGTACTTC. It translates to CASSHLLGPTYEQYF.

The chain couples TRBV6-1 to TRBJ1-1; possibly TRBD1 for D (6 bases). V was pared by 2 bases and J by 5 bases, with 12 bases between. The germline V gene encodes CDR1 MNHNS and CDR2 SASEGT. The CDR3 totals 14 residues. The CDR3 nucleotides are TGTGCCAGCAGTGAACGGGGGCCAGGGACTGAAGCTTTCTTT. Residues: CASSERGPGTEAFF.

This clone was counted only a few times. The chain combines TRBV25-1 with TRBJ2-4; D gene unclear. Germline V CDR1 and CDR2: MGHDK, SYGVNS. V was shortened by 3 bases and J by 4 bases, with 19 bases between the two germline ends. The CDR3 is 17 amino acids. In nucleotides, the CDR3 is TGTGCCAGCAGTGACCACCCCGGCGGCCGAGGAAAAAACATTCAGTACTTC. Its translation: CASSDHPGGRGKNIQYF. The whole variable domain, filled in from reference TRBV25-1 and TRBJ2-4, reads EADIYQTPRYLVIGTGKKITLECSQTMGHDKMYWYQQDPGMELHLIHYSYGVNSTEKGDLSSESTVSRIRTEHFPLTLESARPSHTSQYLCASSDHPGGRGKNIQYFGAGTRLSVL.

As for this clone: Compared with germline, one end of the junction differs, possibly owing to a read error. The chain combines TRBV7-7 with TRBJ2-1, with D perhaps matching TRBD2 (6 bases). The CDR3 runs 16 residues. Germline CDR1 reads SSHAT; CDR2 reads FNYEAQ (reference sequence). The CDR3 coding sequence is TGTGCTAGCAGCTTAGCTGGTAGCGGACGACACAATGAGCAGTTCTTC. Protein: CASSLAGSGRHNEQFF.

This clone was counted a single time. The CDR3 sequence: CASSGYNTGTTEAFF. The CDR3 DNA reads as TGTGCCAGCAGCGGATATAATACAGGGACCACTGAAGCTTTCTTT. V is TRBV5-4 and J is TRBJ1-1, with D possibly TRBD1 on 6 matching bases. Per germline, CDR1 SGHNT and CDR2 YYREEE (reference sequence). The CDR3 loop spans 15 amino acids. Trimming removed 4 bases at V and 4 bases at J, with 17 bases between.

The rearrangement links TRBV11-3 to TRBJ1-1, with D maybe TRBD1 (5 bases). The CDR3 has 13 residues. V shed 3 bases and J shed 6 bases, with 11 bases lying between them. CDR1 and CDR2 from the germline V gene are SGHNT and YENEEA. This CDR3 is CASSFSQVAEAFF. CDR3 sequence (DNA): TGTGCCAGCAGCTTCTCACAGGTGGCTGAAGCTTTCTTT.

This chain connects TRBV7-2 to TRBJ1-2; D is unresolved. Germline values: CDR1 SGHTA, CDR2 FQGNSA. Trimming left V 8 bases short and J 0 bases short, with 10 bases between. This CDR3 region has 13 residues. The CDR3 is CASDGNSNYGYTF. The CDR3 DNA sequence: TGTGCCAGCGACGGAAACTCTAACTATGGCTACACCTTC.

The CDR3 sequence is CASSRSQGVGETQYF. CDR3 DNA sequence: TGTGCCAGCAGTCGGTCACAGGGAGTCGGGGAGACCCAGTACTTC. This chain uses TRBV6-5 with TRBJ2-5, with a possible D match to TRBD1 (6 bases). Germline assignment: CDR1 MNHEY and CDR2 SVGAGI. The CDR3 covers 15 residues. With 5 bases removed from V and 5 bases from J, the gap between germline ends came to 18 bases.

The rearrangement links TRBV27 to TRBJ2-7; D might be TRBD2 (6 bases). The V gene's germline CDR1 is MNHEY and CDR2 SMNVEV (reference sequence). Between the trimmed V and J ends, which lost 3 bases and 7 bases, there was a span of 16 bases. The CDR3 loop spans 14 amino acids. The DNA of the CDR3 is TGTGCCAGCAGTTTGGGGGTTAGGGCGGGAGAGCAGTACTTC. Translated: CASSLGVRAGEQYF.

The V and J genes are TRBV7-9 and TRBJ2-7; 9 bases match TRBD1. CDR1 SEHNR and CDR2 FQNEAQ come from the germline V gene (reference sequence). The V and J ends lost 1 base and 11 bases, in that order; junction bases with no gene match: 3. CDR3 length: 12 residues. The CDR3 loop reads CASSLGRDREYF. CDR3 nucleotide sequence: TGTGCCAGCAGCTTAGGCCGGGACAGGGAGTACTTC.

The V gene is TRBV7-2, the J gene TRBJ2-1, with 7 bases matching TRBD1. There are 13 residues in the CDR3. The V and J ends lost 3 bases and 8 bases, in that order; junction bases with no gene match: 4. Looked up from germline, CDR1 is SGHTA and CDR2 is FQGNSA. CDR3 nucleotides: TGTGCCAGCAGCTTCCGACAGGGCCATGAGCAGTTCTTC. Protein sequence: CASSFRQGHEQFF.